What follows are 26 T cell receptor beta chains derived from one specimen sequenced in a study of T-cell reconstitution after alpha-beta-depleted transplantation in children. Unique molecular identifiers tagged the TCRbeta library. TCRdb analysed the PCR reads with MiXCR anew, one entry per CDR3 protein. The table shows around 680,000 distinct CDR3 sequences, with over 15% occurring only once. Specimen: PBMCs from the stem cell graft donor, collected from the stem cell graft. These receptors were taken from a human donor who donated a stem cell graft to a child with acute myeloid leukemia.

This chain uses TRBV7-2 with TRBJ1-2, with D perhaps matching TRBD1 (5 bases). Deletions cut 5 bases from V and 0 bases from J, with 10 bases between. From germline, CDR1 is SGHTA and CDR2 FQGNSA. The CDR3 is 14 amino acids. CDR3 nucleotides: TGTGCCAGCAGCACTCGGGGCTCTAACTATGGCTACACCTTC. Its translation: CASSTRGSNYGYTF.

This clonotype was observed a handful of times. The CDR3 sequence: CASSSDPDVVNTEAFF. Here the CDR3 DNA reads TGTGCCAGCAGCTCGGATCCGGACGTAGTGAACACTGAAGCTTTCTTT. V gene TRBV5-5 combines with J gene TRBJ1-1; unclear D gene. The CDR3 contains 16 residues. V gave up 3 bases and J gave up 0 bases, with 15 bases separating them. Germline values: CDR1 SGHKS, CDR2 YYEKEE (reference sequence).

V usage is TRBV7-9 and J usage is TRBJ2-7, with a possible D match to TRBD1 (5 bases). The CDR3 totals 14 residues. V was cut by 1 base and J by 2 bases, with 9 bases left in between. The germline V gene has CDR1 SEHNR and CDR2 FQNEAQ (reference sequence). CDR3 amino acids: CASSLVGAAYEQYF. Written as DNA, the CDR3 is TGTGCCAGCAGCTTAGTTGGGGCTGCCTACGAGCAGTACTTC.

This clonotype was counted a few times. The chain joins TRBV5-1 to TRBJ2-3, with 8 bases lining up with TRBD1. The CDR3 has 14 amino acids. The trim removed 5 bases at V and 1 base at J, leaving 3 bases unmatched. CDR1 is SGHRS and CDR2 is YFSETQ in the germline V gene. CDR3 loop: CASSKGQGTDTQYF. The CDR3 bases are TGCGCCAGCAGTAAGGGACAGGGCACAGATACGCAGTATTTT. The complete variable domain, with remaining parts taken from reference TRBV5-1 and TRBJ2-3, reads KAGVTQTPRYLIKTRGQQVTLSCSPISGHRSVSWYQQTPGQGLQFLFEYFSETQRNKGNFPGRFSGRQFSNSRSEMNVSTLELGDSALYLCASSKGQGTDTQYFGPGTRLTVL.

In its sample, this clonotype was seen many times. V and J are TRBV20-1 and TRBJ1-1; D is undetermined. The ends were cut back, 5 bases at V and 4 bases at J, with 11 bases in the middle. The germline V gene encodes CDR1 DFQATT and CDR2 SNEGSKA (reference sequence). This CDR3 region has 12 residues. CDR3 loop: CSAGRRSTEAFF. The DNA of the CDR3 is TGCAGTGCTGGACGGCGGTCCACTGAAGCTTTCTTT.

This clonotype has a handful of counts. The chain has TRBV20-1 and TRBJ2-1, with D perhaps matching TRBD1 (6 bases). Germline loops: CDR1 DFQATT, CDR2 SNEGSKA (reference sequence). There are 14 residues in the CDR3. Trimming took off 8 bases at V and 3 bases at J, with 17 bases between the two ends. The CDR3 spells CSSTPGRGYNEQFF. Here the CDR3 DNA reads TGCAGTTCCACTCCGGGCAGGGGCTACAATGAGCAGTTCTTC.

This clonotype was seen repeatedly, ten times or more. The chain employs TRBV20-1 and TRBJ2-1; D gene uncertain. This CDR3 contains 13 residues. The germline CDR1 and CDR2 sequences are DFQATT and SNEGSKA (reference sequence). The CDR3 DNA reads as TGCAGCTTTAGGGCGAATTCCTACAATGAGCAGTTCTTC. Residues: CSFRANSYNEQFF.

The chain links TRBV7-9 to TRBJ2-3; weak D call: TRBD2 (6 bases). The CDR3 is 15 residues long. V shed 3 bases and J shed 6 bases, with 16 bases lying between them. Germline assignment: CDR1 SEHNR and CDR2 FQNEAQ (reference sequence). In DNA, the CDR3 is TGTGCCAGCAGCTTTCGGGGGTCCAAGGAGGATACGCAGTATTTT. Amino acids: CASSFRGSKEDTQYF.

This clonotype was counted at least ten times. This sequence joins TRBV20-1 and TRBJ2-3, with TRBD1 as a possible D gene (5 bases). V lost 0 bases, J lost 6 bases, and 13 bases lay in between. Germline loops: CDR1 DFQATT, CDR2 SNEGSKA (reference sequence). The length of the CDR3 is 14 residues. CDR3 DNA: TGCAGTGCTAGAGATCCCAAAGGGGCTGATACGCAGTATTTT. Translated: CSARDPKGADTQYF.

This clonotype was found many times. This chain uses TRBV20-1 with TRBJ2-3; 12 positions agree with TRBD2. This CDR3 is built from 15 residues. V shed 3 bases and J 5 bases; nucleotides not matched to a gene: 6. The germline CDR1 and CDR2 sequences are DFQATT and SNEGSKA (reference sequence). This chain's CDR3 is CSASPGLAGIDTQYF. CDR3 bases: TGCAGTGCTAGCCCAGGACTAGCGGGGATAGATACGCAGTATTTT.

This clonotype was counted only a few times. The V call is TRBV29-1, the J call TRBJ2-7; TRBD2 might be the D (6 bases). V shed 3 bases and J shed 3 bases, with 15 bases lying between them. Looked up from germline, CDR1 is SQVTM and CDR2 is ANQGSEA. The CDR3 covers 14 residues. CDR3 in amino acids: CSVEEGRTIYEQYV. In DNA form, the CDR3 reads TGCAGCGTTGAGGAGGGCCGAACGATCTACGAGCAGTACGTC.

The chain uses TRBV9 and TRBJ2-2, with 11 bases that match TRBD2. J gave up 2 bases and V 3 bases, and 9 bases lay outside the gene matches. The CDR3 is made up of 18 amino acids. Germline loops: CDR1 SGDLS, CDR2 YYNGEE. The CDR3 nucleotides read TGTGCCAGCAGCGGCCCCCCGGGACTAGCGGATAACACCGGGGAGCTGTTTTTT. Translated, it gives CASSGPPGLADNTGELFF.

This sequence joins TRBV12-3 or TRBV12-4 and TRBJ2-4; D unclear. Deletions cut 6 bases from V and 2 bases from J, with 11 bases between. This CDR3 comprises 14 residues. The CDR3 region is CASRHGPSKNIQYF. The CDR3, as DNA: TGTGCCAGCAGACACGGGCCTTCCAAAAACATTCAGTACTTC.

The chain couples TRBV7-2 to TRBJ1-6; D is possibly TRBD1 (5 bases). The CDR3 is made up of 14 amino acids. Germline V lookup: CDR1 SGHTA, CDR2 FQGNSA. The V end was cut by 5 bases, the J end by 5 bases, with 10 bases between. The CDR3 here is CASSRGTDNSPLHF. In DNA, the CDR3 is TGTGCCAGCAGCCGCGGGACGGATAATTCACCCCTCCACTTT.

This clonotype appeared a few times. This chain links TRBV6-5 with TRBJ2-3, with 7 bases matching TRBD1. Germline CDR1 reads MNHEY; CDR2 reads SVGAGI. V was clipped by 2 bases and J by 5 bases; unmatched bases: 4. CDR3 length equals 14 residues. CDR3 sequence: CASSYRGPGDTQYF. The CDR3 DNA reads as TGTGCCAGCAGTTACAGGGGGCCGGGAGATACGCAGTATTTT.

The chain uses TRBV6-5 and TRBJ1-1, with D possibly matching TRBD1 (5 bases). CDR3 length: 15 residues. V was pared by 4 bases and J by 0 bases, with 12 bases between. The V gene's germline CDR1 is MNHEY and CDR2 SVGAGI. The CDR3 region has the DNA TGTGCCAGCAGTTTTACACAGGCTGTGAACACTGAAGCTTTCTTT. Its protein product is CASSFTQAVNTEAFF.

This clonotype was detected ten times or more. The chain joins TRBV27 to TRBJ2-5; 9 nucleotides agree with TRBD2. The germline V gene has CDR1 MNHEY and CDR2 SMNVEV (reference sequence). With V trimmed by 2 bases and J by 2 bases, 9 bases remained unmatched. The CDR3 is 17 residues long. CDR3 in DNA: TGTGCCAGCAGTTTACGGCGGGGGGGTATAGGGCAAGAGACCCAGTACTTC. It encodes CASSLRRGGIGQETQYF.

Concerning this clonotype: Just one base apart from a much larger clone, this may be a read error. The V and J genes are TRBV4-3 and TRBJ1-2; D is unclear. Trimming shortened V by 2 bases and J by 4 bases, and 11 bases separated the two germline ends. The CDR3 sequence is 14 residues long. Germline CDR1 and CDR2: LGHNA and YSLEER. The CDR3 here is CASSQYPAIYGYTF. In DNA, the CDR3 is TGCGCCAGCAGCCAATACCCAGCCATCTATGGCTACACCTTC.

This clonotype was found a few times. J is TRBJ2-3 and V is TRBV20-1, with D perhaps TRBD2 (6 bases). The CDR3 totals 14 residues. CDR1 DFQATT and CDR2 SNEGSKA come from the germline V gene (reference sequence). Trimming took 5 bases from V and 3 from J, leaving 15 bases between them. The CDR3 DNA reads as TGCAGTGCTGCCTCGGGGGAAGGGACAGATACGCAGTATTTT. It specifies CSAASGEGTDTQYF.

This clonotype appeared many times. The rearrangement joins TRBV6-5 to TRBJ2-1; 7 nucleotides agree with TRBD2. The CDR3 runs to 14 residues. J gave up 4 bases and V 6 bases, and 6 bases lay outside the gene matches. Per the germline V gene, CDR1 is MNHEY and CDR2 is SVGAGI. The CDR3 spells CASRGGDGYNEQFF. CDR3 in DNA: TGTGCCAGCAGGGGGGGGGACGGGTACAATGAGCAGTTCTTC.

The V call is TRBV20-1, the J call TRBJ1-5; D is unclear. Between the trimmed V and J ends, which lost 6 bases and 0 bases, there was a span of 21 bases. Germline V CDR1 and CDR2: DFQATT, SNEGSKA (reference sequence). The CDR3 runs to 17 residues. The CDR3 DNA sequence: TGCAGTGCCAGAAGAGGGAAGGCCCTCAATAGCAATCAGCCCCAGCATTTT. This encodes CSARRGKALNSNQPQHF.

This clonotype was counted many times. The chain is built from TRBV6-1 and TRBJ1-1; weak D call: TRBD1 (5 bases). The CDR3 sequence is 17 residues long. V lost 6 bases, J lost 0 bases, and 20 bases lay in between. Germline-derived CDR1 and CDR2 are MNHNS and SASEGT. CDR3: CASSPLGVSNMNTEAFF. CDR3 bases: TGTGCCAGCAGCCCGCTAGGGGTGAGCAACATGAACACTGAAGCTTTCTTT.

This clonotype appeared many times. The V gene is TRBV4-3, the J gene TRBJ2-1, with D unclear. Germline V lookup: CDR1 LGHNA, CDR2 YSLEER. Trimming took 4 bases from V and 0 from J, leaving 10 bases between them. The length of the CDR3 is 15 residues. The CDR3 region is CASSPAASSYNEQFF. CDR3 DNA: TGCGCCAGCAGCCCGGCTGCGAGCTCCTACAATGAGCAGTTCTTC.

In this sample, this clonotype turned up many times. The chain couples TRBV29-1 to TRBJ1-1; perhaps TRBD1 as D (6 bases). The CDR3 has 13 residues. V was shortened by 5 bases and J by 3 bases, with 13 bases between the two germline ends. The germline gives CDR1 SQVTM, CDR2 ANQGSEA. CDR3 loop: CSVKTGAHTEAFF. The DNA for the CDR3 is TGCAGCGTTAAGACAGGAGCCCACACTGAAGCTTTCTTT.

This clonotype was recorded many times. The rearrangement joins TRBV20-1 to TRBJ2-4; D is undetermined. Germline V gene sequence: CDR1 DFQATT, CDR2 SNEGSKA (reference sequence). V lost 3 bases and J 7 bases, leaving 10 bases between the germline ends. The CDR3 is 12 residues long. This chain's CDR3 is CSASLFRNIQYF. CDR3 coding DNA: TGCAGTGCTAGCCTATTCAGGAACATTCAGTACTTC.

On this clonotype itself: This sequence may be a read error, since a much larger clone differs from it by one base. The J gene is TRBJ1-4, the V gene TRBV20-1, with 7 positions matching TRBD1. Germline V gene sequence: CDR1 DFQATT, CDR2 SNEGSKA (reference sequence). This CDR3 contains 16 residues. CDR3 protein: CSAPLGGLTTNENLFF. The DNA for the CDR3 is TGCAGTGCTCCCTTAGGGGGCCTTACAACTAATGAAAACCTGTTTTTT.